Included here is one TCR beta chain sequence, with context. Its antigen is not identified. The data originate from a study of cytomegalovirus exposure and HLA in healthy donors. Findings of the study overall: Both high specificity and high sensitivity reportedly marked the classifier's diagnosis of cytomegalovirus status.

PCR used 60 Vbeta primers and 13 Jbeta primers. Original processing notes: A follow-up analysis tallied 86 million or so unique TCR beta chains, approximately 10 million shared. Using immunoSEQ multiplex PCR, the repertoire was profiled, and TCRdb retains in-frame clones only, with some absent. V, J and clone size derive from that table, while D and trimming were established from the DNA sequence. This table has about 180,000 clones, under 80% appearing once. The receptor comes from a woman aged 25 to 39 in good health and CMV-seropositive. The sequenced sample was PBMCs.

CDR3 protein: CASSVEQGYGYTF. CDR3 coding DNA: TGTGCCAGCAGTGTCGAACAGGGGTATGGCTACACCTTC. The rearrangement uses TRBV6-1 and TRBJ1-2; 7 bases align to TRBD1. V was pared by 4 bases and J by 5 bases, with 4 bases of the junction left unmatched. The CDR3 runs to 13 residues. Per germline, CDR1 MNHNS and CDR2 SASEGT.